Listed below are T cell receptor beta chains from one sample, sequenced in a study of blood T cell repertoires in COVID-19. TCRdb keeps only in-frame clones here, not all; method: immunoSEQ multiplex PCR. The sample yields 320,000 or so clones, 87% seen once. What was sequenced was PBMCs or T cells enriched from blood (not recorded which). Receptor source: a young woman who had recovered from COVID-19. The CDR3 runs from the conserved cysteine through the conserved F or W. A D gene is named only where the DNA matches it firmly. Clone size is not always given. Where it is, it says once, few, many or a class for expanded clones.

V,J,size,D,DNA,CDR3
TRBV6-6,TRBJ2-7,NA,TRBD2,TGTGCCAGCATGACTAGCGGGGGGGCCTCGGAGCAGTACTTC,CASMTSGGASEQYF
TRBV2,TRBJ2-5,NA,NA,TGTGCCAGCAGTGAAGTTCTGTTCCCTAGAGGGACAGCCCGGGGGGAGACCCAGTACTTC,CASSEVLFPRGTARGETQYF
TRBV28,TRBJ1-6,NA,NA,TGTGCCAGCAGTTCCGGGGGGAGGGCGAATTCACCCCTCCACTTT,CASSSGGRANSPLHF
TRBV19,TRBJ1-2,NA,NA,TGTGCCAGTAGTATTCTCAGGGACTATGGCTACACCTTC,CASSILRDYGYTF
TRBV29-1,TRBJ2-7,NA,TRBD2,TGCAGCGTTAAGGGACTAGCGGGGGCGGCTGGGTACGAGCAGTACTTC,CSVKGLAGAAGYEQYF
TRBV4-1,TRBJ1-2,NA,TRBD1,TGCGCCAGCAGCCAAGCGGGACAGGGGGCCTACTATGGCTACACCTTC,CASSQAGQGAYYGYTF
TRBV21-1,TRBJ2-1,NA,NA,TGTGCCAGCAGCAAAATTTGCCCTCGGGGGTTTGTGTACAATGAGCAGTTCTTC,CASSKICPRGFVYNEQFF
TRBV19,TRBJ1-6,NA,NA,TGTGCCAGTAGTATTGGACAGTATAATTCACCCCTCCACTTT,CASSIGQYNSPLHF
TRBV28,TRBJ2-3,NA,NA,TGTGCCAGCAGCCATCCAAGCACAGATACGCAGTATTTT,CASSHPSTDTQYF
TRBV14,TRBJ2-3,NA,TRBD2,TGTGCCAGCAGCCAAGCCGGACTAGCGGGGAGCACAGATACGCAGTATTTT,CASSQAGLAGSTDTQYF
TRBV7-9,TRBJ2-2,NA,NA,TGTGCCAGCAGCCCCGGCGGGGAGCTGTTTTTT,CASSPGGELFF
TRBV5-1,TRBJ1-4,few,NA,TGCGCCAGCAGCCTTAATTACCAAGGCGGTGAAAAACTGTTTTTT,CASSLNYQGGEKLFF
TRBV28,TRBJ1-1,NA,NA,TGTGCCAGCAGTTCCAGAGTGGGGGCTCCTGGGAGCACTGAAGCTTTCTTT,CASSSRVGAPGSTEAFF
TRBV27,TRBJ2-1,NA,NA,TGTGCCAGCAGTTCCGGGGCAGGGGGGTACAATGAGCAGTTCTTC,CASSSGAGGYNEQFF
TRBV2,TRBJ1-5,NA,NA,TGTGCCAGCAGTGAACAGGGAGGGAATCAGCCCCAGCATTTT,CASSEQGGNQPQHF
TRBV27,TRBJ2-5,NA,TRBD2,TGTGCCAGCAGAGACCGGGCGGGGGGAAGTGAGACCCAGTACTTC,CASRDRAGGSETQYF
TRBV24-1,TRBJ2-2,NA,NA,TGTGCCACCAGTGCCCCCGGCGGGCAGAACACCGGGGAGCTGTTTTTT,CATSAPGGQNTGELFF
TRBV27,TRBJ1-2,NA,NA,TGTGCCAGCAGTTTCTCTACAGAAAACTATGGCTACACCTTC,CASSFSTENYGYTF
TRBV4-1,TRBJ2-5,NA,TRBD2,TGCGCCAGCAGCCAAGATCTGCTAGCGGGAGGCGAGGGGGAGACCCAGTACTTC,CASSQDLLAGGEGETQYF
TRBV4-1,TRBJ1-5,NA,NA,TGCGCCAGCAGCCAAGTGGCAGGAAATCAGCCCCAGCATTTT,CASSQVAGNQPQHF
TRBV6-5,TRBJ2-7,NA,NA,TGTGCCAGTACAGATGATTCCTACGAGCAGTACTTC,CASTDDSYEQYF
TRBV30,TRBJ2-2,NA,TRBD2,TGTGCCTGCCAGGGACTAGCCCTCACCGGGGAGCTGTTTTTT,CACQGLALTGELFF
TRBV28,TRBJ2-3,NA,TRBD2,TGTGCCAGCAGTTTAGGAAAATGGACTAGCGGGGCCGCTAGCACAGATACGCAGTATTTT,CASSLGKWTSGAASTDTQYF
TRBV7-2,TRBJ1-2,NA,NA,TGTGCCAGCAGCTTAGAGGTAGGGAGGCTCTATGGCTACACCTTC,CASSLEVGRLYGYTF
TRBV6-5,TRBJ2-7,NA,TRBD1,TGTGCCAGCAGAAGGACAGGGCGGGACGAGCAGTACTTC,CASRRTGRDEQYF
TRBV21-1,TRBJ2-7,few,NA,TGTGCCAGCAGCCCGACCCCGGCGGGGGAGCAGTACTTC,CASSPTPAGEQYF
TRBV19,TRBJ2-3,NA,TRBD1,TGTGCCAGTAGTTTGACAGGGGGGAGCACAGATACGCAGTATTTT,CASSLTGGSTDTQYF
TRBV27,TRBJ2-7,NA,TRBD2,TGTGCCAGCAGTTCGAGCGGGGGCCCCTACGAGCAGTACTTC,CASSSSGGPYEQYF
TRBV24-1,TRBJ1-2,NA,TRBD1,TGTGCCACCAGTGATTCCGGGACAGGGGCTGGCTACACCTTC,CATSDSGTGAGYTF
TRBV4-3,TRBJ2-1,NA,NA,TGCGCCAGCAGCCTCGGGACTTTCAATGAGCAGTTCTTC,CASSLGTFNEQFF
TRBV30,TRBJ1-6,NA,TRBD1,TGTGCCTGGAAGGGACAGGATAATTCACCCCTCCACTTT,CAWKGQDNSPLHF
TRBV6-5,TRBJ1-2,NA,TRBD1,TGTGCCAGCGGCTATCAGGGGGCAGAAATCTATGGCTACACCTTC,CASGYQGAEIYGYTF
TRBV3-1/TRBV3-2,TRBJ2-1,NA,TRBD2,TGTGCCAGCAGCCAAGTTTCGTCTCTAGCGGGGCTCAATGAGCAGTTCTTC,CASSQVSSLAGLNEQFF
TRBV7-2,TRBJ1-1,NA,NA,TGTGCCAGCAGCTTAGCGAGTGCGGGTGAAGCTTTCTTT,CASSLASAGEAFF
TRBV5-8,TRBJ2-7,few,NA,TGTGCCAGCAGCACTACCTCACGGGAGCAGTACTTC,CASSTTSREQYF
TRBV3-1/TRBV3-2,TRBJ1-1,NA,TRBD1,TGTGCCAGCAGCCTCCGGGACAGGGGTAACACTGAAGCTTTCTTT,CASSLRDRGNTEAFF
TRBV25-1,TRBJ2-7,NA,TRBD1,TGTGCCAGCAGCGGACCGGACAGGGGAGGATTATACGAGCAGTACTTC,CASSGPDRGGLYEQYF
TRBV19,TRBJ1-2,NA,NA,TGTGCCAGTAGCATCATCGGGATAGCTAACTATGGCTACACCTTC,CASSIIGIANYGYTF
TRBV6-5,TRBJ1-1,NA,NA,TGTGCCAGCCCAGCGTTCGAACTGAACACTGAAGCTTTCTTT,CASPAFELNTEAFF
TRBV5-4,TRBJ2-3,NA,TRBD2,TGTGCCAGCAGCCCCCTACTAGCGGGGGGGTTGTCAGATACGCAGTATTTT,CASSPLLAGGLSDTQYF
TRBV9,TRBJ2-7,NA,TRBD1,TGTGCCAGCAGCCGACCGACAGGGGACGAGCAGTACTTC,CASSRPTGDEQYF
TRBV5-6,TRBJ2-5,NA,TRBD2,TGTGCCAGCAGCTTGGCTGCGCGGGGGGAACAAGAGACCCAGTACTTC,CASSLAARGEQETQYF
TRBV28,TRBJ2-3,NA,TRBD2,TGTGCCAGCAGTTACCAACTAGCGGGGGGGCGCGATACGCAGTATTTT,CASSYQLAGGRDTQYF
TRBV2,TRBJ2-2,NA,TRBD1,TGTGCCAGCAAGGGGGCCCGCGGCACCGGGGAGCTGTTTTTT,CASKGARGTGELFF
TRBV6-1,TRBJ1-2,once,TRBD1,TGTGCCAGCTTCGGGACAGTCTATGGCTACACCTTC,CASFGTVYGYTF
TRBV28,TRBJ1-5,NA,NA,TGTGCCAACTTACAGGGCGGGTCGCGAAACGGTCAGCCCCAGCATTTT,CANLQGGSRNGQPQHF
TRBV5-4,TRBJ2-1,once,TRBD2,TGTGCCAGCAGCTCCCCGGGACTAGCGGACAATGAGCAGTTCTTC,CASSSPGLADNEQFF